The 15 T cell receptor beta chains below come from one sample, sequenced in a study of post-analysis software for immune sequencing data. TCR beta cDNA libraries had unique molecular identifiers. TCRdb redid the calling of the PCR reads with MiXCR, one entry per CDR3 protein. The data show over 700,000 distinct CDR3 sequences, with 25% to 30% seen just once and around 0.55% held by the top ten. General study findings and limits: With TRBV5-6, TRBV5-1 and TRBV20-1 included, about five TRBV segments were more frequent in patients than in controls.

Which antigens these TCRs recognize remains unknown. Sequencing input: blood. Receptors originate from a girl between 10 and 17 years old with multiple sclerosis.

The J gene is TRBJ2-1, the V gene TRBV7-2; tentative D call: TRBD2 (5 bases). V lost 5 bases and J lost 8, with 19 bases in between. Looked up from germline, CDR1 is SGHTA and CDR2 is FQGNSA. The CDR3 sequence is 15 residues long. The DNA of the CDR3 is TGTGCCAGCAGCCCTAGCAGAGGGCCAAGGGATGAGCAGTTCTTC. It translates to CASSPSRGPRDEQFF.

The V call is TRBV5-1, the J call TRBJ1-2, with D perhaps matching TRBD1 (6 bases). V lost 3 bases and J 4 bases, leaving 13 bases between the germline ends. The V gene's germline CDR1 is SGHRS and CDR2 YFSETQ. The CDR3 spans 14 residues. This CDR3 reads CASSWDTRGYGYTF. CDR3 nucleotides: TGCGCCAGCAGCTGGGACACAAGGGGCTATGGCTACACCTTC.

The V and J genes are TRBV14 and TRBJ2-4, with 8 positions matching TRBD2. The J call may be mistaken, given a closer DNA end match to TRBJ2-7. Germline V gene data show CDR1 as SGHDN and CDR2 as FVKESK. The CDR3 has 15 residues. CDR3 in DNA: TGTGCCAGCAACCGGGGTAGCGGGGTCATCATCGAGCAGTACTTC. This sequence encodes CASNRGSGVIIEQYF.

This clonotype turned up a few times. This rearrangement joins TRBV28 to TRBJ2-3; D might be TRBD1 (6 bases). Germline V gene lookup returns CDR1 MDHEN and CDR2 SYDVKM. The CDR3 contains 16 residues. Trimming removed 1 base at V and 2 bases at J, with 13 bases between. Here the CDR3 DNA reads TGTGCCAGCAGTTTATTGGGGGCGAGCGCCACAGATACGCAGTATTTT. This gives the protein CASSLLGASATDTQYF.

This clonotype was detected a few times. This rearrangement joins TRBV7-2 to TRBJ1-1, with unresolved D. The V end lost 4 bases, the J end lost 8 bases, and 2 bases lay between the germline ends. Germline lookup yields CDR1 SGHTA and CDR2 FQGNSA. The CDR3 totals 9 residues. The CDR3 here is CASSYEAFF. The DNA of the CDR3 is TGTGCCAGCAGCTACGAAGCTTTCTTT.

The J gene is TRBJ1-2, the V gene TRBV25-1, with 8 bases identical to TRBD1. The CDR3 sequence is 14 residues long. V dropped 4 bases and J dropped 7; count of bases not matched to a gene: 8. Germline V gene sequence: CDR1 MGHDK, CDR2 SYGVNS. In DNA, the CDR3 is TGTGCCAGCAGTGTTTCCAGGGGGCACGGTGGCTACACCTTC. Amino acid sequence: CASSVSRGHGGYTF.

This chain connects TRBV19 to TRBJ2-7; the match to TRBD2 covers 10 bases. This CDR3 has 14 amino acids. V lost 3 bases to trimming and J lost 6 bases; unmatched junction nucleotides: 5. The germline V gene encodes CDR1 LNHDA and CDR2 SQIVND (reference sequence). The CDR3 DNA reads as TGTGCCAGTAGTATTCTAGCGGGAGCTGCCGAGCAGTACTTC. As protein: CASSILAGAAEQYF.

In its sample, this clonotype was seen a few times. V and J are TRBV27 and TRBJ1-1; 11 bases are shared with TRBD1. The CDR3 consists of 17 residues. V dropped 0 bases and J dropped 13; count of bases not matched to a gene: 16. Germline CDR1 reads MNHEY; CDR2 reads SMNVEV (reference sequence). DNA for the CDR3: TGTGCCAGCAGTTTATCCACGGGACAGGGGGTATTAAGGTCGCTTTTCTTT. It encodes CASSLSTGQGVLRSLFF.

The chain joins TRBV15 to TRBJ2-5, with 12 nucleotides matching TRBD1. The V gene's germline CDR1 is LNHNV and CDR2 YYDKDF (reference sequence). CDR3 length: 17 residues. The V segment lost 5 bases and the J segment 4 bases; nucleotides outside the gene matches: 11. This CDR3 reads CATSPNPGQGASETQYF. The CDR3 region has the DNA TGTGCCACCAGCCCAAATCCGGGACAGGGGGCTTCAGAGACCCAGTACTTC.

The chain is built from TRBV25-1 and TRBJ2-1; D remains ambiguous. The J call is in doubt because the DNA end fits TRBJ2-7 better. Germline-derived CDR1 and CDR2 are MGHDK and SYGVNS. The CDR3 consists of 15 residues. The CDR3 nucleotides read TGTGCCAGCAGTGAATCCGTCTTCAGGAACAATGAGCAGTACTTC. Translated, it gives CASSESVFRNNEQYF.

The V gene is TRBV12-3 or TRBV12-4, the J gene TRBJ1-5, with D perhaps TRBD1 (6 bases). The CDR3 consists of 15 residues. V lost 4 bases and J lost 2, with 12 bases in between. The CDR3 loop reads CASSYPGHRNQPQHF. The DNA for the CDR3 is TGTGCCAGCAGTTACCCGGGACACCGCAATCAGCCCCAGCATTTT.

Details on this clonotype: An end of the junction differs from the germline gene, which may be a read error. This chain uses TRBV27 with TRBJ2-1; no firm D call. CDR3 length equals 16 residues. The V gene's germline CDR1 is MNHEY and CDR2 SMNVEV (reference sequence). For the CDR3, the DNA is TGTGCCAGCAGTACCCTTTCTATAGGGTCCTACGATGAGCAGTTCTTC. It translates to CASSTLSIGSYDEQFF.

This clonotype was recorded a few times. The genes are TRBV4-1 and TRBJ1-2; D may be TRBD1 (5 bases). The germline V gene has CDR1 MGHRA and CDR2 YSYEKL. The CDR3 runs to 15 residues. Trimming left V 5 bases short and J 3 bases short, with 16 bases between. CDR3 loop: CASSDGDRGDYGYTF. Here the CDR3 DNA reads TGCGCCAGCAGCGACGGAGACAGAGGAGACTATGGCTACACCTTC.

CDR3 loop: CASSLVEGPVQPQHF. The CDR3 DNA reads TGTGCCAGCAGCTTAGTTGAGGGTCCCGTTCAGCCCCAGCATTTT. The chain combines TRBV7-2 with TRBJ1-5; D remains ambiguous. Looked up from germline, CDR1 is SGHTA and CDR2 is FQGNSA. The CDR3 runs 15 residues. Trimming removed 1 base at V and 6 bases at J, with 13 bases between.

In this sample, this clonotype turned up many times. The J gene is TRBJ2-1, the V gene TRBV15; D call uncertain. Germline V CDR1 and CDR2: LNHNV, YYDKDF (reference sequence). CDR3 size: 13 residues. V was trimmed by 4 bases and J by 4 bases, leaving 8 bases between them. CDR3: CATSKKAYNEQFF. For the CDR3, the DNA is TGTGCCACCAGCAAGAAGGCATACAATGAGCAGTTCTTC.